These 5 T cell receptor beta chains originate from one sample sequenced in a study of cytomegalovirus exposure and HLA in healthy donors. PCR used 60 Vbeta primers and 13 Jbeta primers. Only in-frame clones appear in the TCRdb table, and some are missing; sequencing was by immunoSEQ multiplex PCR. The sample records about 140,000 clones, around four fifths being singletons. The material sequenced was PBMCs. The receptors derive from a man aged 30 to 39 in good health.

The chain has TRBV2 and TRBJ2-2; D may be TRBD1 (5 bases). The CDR3 loop spans 15 amino acids. In germline, CDR1 is SNHLY, CDR2 FYNNEI. V lost 6 bases to trimming and J lost 2 bases, with 13 bases between them. This CDR3 reads CASRPQEPNTGELFF. The CDR3 DNA follows: TGTGCCAGCAGACCACAGGAGCCAAACACCGGGGAGCTGTTTTTT. The full variable domain, rest sourced from reference TRBV2 and TRBJ2-2, is EPEVTQTPSHQVTQMGQEVILRCVPISNHLYFYWYRQILGQKVEFLVSFYNNEISEKSEIFDDQFSVERPDGSNFTLKIRSTKLEDSAMYFCASRPQEPNTGELFFGEGSRLTVL.

V gene TRBV30 combines with J gene TRBJ2-1; the match to TRBD1 covers 10 bases. Germline CDR1 is GTSNPN and CDR2 is SVGIG (reference sequence). The ends lost 5 bases at V and 8 bases at J; junction bases unmatched: 3. This CDR3 is built from 12 residues. CDR3 in amino acids: CAWSTGGHEQFF. In nucleotides, the CDR3 is TGTGCCTGGTCGACAGGGGGCCATGAGCAGTTCTTC.

This rearrangement joins TRBV4-2 to TRBJ2-7, with unresolved D. The CDR3 is 14 residues long. CDR1 LGHNA and CDR2 YNFKEQ come from the germline V gene. Trimming shortened V by 5 bases and J by 3 bases, and 14 bases separated the two germline ends. This CDR3 is CASSASLALYEQYF. The CDR3 nucleotides read TGTGCCAGCAGCGCGAGTTTAGCTCTCTACGAGCAGTACTTC.

This clone was counted a few times. V is TRBV2 and J is TRBJ2-7, with a possible D match to TRBD1 (6 bases). The CDR3 covers 13 residues. Deletions cut 4 bases from V and 0 bases from J, with 7 bases between. Looked up from germline, CDR1 is SNHLY and CDR2 is FYNNEI. The CDR3 DNA is TGTGCCAGCAGTGGACAGGCCTCCTACGAGCAGTACTTC. It encodes CASSGQASYEQYF.

A few counts support this clone. The genes are TRBV7-2 and TRBJ1-1; D gene unclear. Germline V CDR1 and CDR2: SGHTA, FQGNSA. Trimming shortened V by 2 bases and J by 11 bases, and 18 bases separated the two germline ends. This CDR3 comprises 14 residues. CDR3 DNA: TGTGCCAGCAGCTTAATGAGGGATCAGCCACGGGCTTTCTTT. Protein: CASSLMRDQPRAFF. Filled out from reference TRBV7-2 and TRBJ1-1, the complete variable domain reads GAGVSQSPSNKVTEKGKDVELRCDPISGHTALYWYRQSLGQGLEFLIYFQGNSAPDKSGLPSDRFSAERTGGSVSTLTIQRTQQEDSAVYLCASSLMRDQPRAFFGQGTRLTVV.